The sample holds many counts of the clone carrying this TCR beta chain. What it binds is unknown. The data are from a study of HIV-infected patients and healthy controls. No cell fractionation was done, so the repertoire covers all unsorted peripheral blood T cells. The germline V gene has CDR1 SSHAT and CDR2 FNYEAQ (reference sequence). V lost 5 bases to trimming and J lost 1 base, with 16 bases between them. This CDR3 comprises 16 residues. Alpha and beta constant-region primers primed reverse transcription of 400 to 500 ng RNA. Alpha and beta chain libraries were made separately by chain-specific third strand synthesis with multiplexing indices. The cDNA received a 5' RACE adapter containing a random hexamer plus an SP2 sequencing primer site. TCRdb processed the 5' RACE reads anew with MiXCR; each CDR3 protein has one entry. Found here are about 18,000 distinct CDR3 sequences, approximately 9.1% of them singletons; the top ten hold about 6.7%.

Study-level points and caveats: In healthy controls, MAIT alpha CDR3s were common; in HIV+ repertoires, severely depleted.

This sequence originates from an adult in good health. The chain is built from TRBV7-7 and TRBJ2-3; the D gene is possibly TRBD2 (6 bases). The source material was blood. The CDR3 DNA reads as TGTGCCAGCAGCACAGGACTAAACTTTCGCACAGATACGCAGTATTTT. It is translated as CASSTGLNFRTDTQYF.